The source of this TCR beta chain is a study of T cell responses to AZD1222 COVID-19 vaccine. Per germline, CDR1 MNHNS and CDR2 SASEGT. This CDR3 is built from 16 residues. V trimming: 2 bases; J trimming: 3 bases; junction bases outside the gene matches: 3. Profiling relied on immunoSEQ multiplex PCR, and the TCRdb table lists in-frame clones only, not all of them. The data hold about 100,000 clones, with around nine tenths observed a single time. The source material was peripheral blood, sampled on day 0 of AZD1222 vaccination. The chain uses TRBV6-1 and TRBJ2-3, with 12 nucleotides matching TRBD2. The sequence was collected from an adult in good health. In DNA, the CDR3 is TGTGCCAGCAGTGAACTAGCGGGGGGGCCTACAGATACGCAGTATTTT. This translates into CASSELAGGPTDTQYF.